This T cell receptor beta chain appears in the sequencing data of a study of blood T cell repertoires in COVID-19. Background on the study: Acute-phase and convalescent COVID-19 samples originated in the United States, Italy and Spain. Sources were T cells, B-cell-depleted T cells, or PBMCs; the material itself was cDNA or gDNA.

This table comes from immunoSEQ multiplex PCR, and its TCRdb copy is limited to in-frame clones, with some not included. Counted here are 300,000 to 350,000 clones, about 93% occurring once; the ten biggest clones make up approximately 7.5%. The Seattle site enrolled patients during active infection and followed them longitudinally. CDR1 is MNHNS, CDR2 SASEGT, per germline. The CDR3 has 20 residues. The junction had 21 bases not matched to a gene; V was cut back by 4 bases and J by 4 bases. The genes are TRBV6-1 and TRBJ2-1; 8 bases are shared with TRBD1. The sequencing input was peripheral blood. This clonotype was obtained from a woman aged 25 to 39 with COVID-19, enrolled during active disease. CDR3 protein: CASSGGTGWGIKSGYNEQFF. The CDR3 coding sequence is TGTGCCAGCAGTGGGGGGACAGGTTGGGGTATTAAATCGGGATACAATGAGCAGTTCTTC.